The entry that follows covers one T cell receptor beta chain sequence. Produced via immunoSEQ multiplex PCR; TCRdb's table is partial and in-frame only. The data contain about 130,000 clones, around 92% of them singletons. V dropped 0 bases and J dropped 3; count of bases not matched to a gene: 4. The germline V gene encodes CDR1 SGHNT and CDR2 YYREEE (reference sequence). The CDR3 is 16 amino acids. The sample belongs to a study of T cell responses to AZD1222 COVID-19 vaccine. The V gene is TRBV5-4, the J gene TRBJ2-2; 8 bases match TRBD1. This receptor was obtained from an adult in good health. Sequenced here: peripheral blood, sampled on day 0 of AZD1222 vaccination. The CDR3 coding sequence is TGTGCCAGCAGCTTGGCAAACAGGGGGGACACCGGGGAGCTGTTTTTT. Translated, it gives CASSLANRGDTGELFF.